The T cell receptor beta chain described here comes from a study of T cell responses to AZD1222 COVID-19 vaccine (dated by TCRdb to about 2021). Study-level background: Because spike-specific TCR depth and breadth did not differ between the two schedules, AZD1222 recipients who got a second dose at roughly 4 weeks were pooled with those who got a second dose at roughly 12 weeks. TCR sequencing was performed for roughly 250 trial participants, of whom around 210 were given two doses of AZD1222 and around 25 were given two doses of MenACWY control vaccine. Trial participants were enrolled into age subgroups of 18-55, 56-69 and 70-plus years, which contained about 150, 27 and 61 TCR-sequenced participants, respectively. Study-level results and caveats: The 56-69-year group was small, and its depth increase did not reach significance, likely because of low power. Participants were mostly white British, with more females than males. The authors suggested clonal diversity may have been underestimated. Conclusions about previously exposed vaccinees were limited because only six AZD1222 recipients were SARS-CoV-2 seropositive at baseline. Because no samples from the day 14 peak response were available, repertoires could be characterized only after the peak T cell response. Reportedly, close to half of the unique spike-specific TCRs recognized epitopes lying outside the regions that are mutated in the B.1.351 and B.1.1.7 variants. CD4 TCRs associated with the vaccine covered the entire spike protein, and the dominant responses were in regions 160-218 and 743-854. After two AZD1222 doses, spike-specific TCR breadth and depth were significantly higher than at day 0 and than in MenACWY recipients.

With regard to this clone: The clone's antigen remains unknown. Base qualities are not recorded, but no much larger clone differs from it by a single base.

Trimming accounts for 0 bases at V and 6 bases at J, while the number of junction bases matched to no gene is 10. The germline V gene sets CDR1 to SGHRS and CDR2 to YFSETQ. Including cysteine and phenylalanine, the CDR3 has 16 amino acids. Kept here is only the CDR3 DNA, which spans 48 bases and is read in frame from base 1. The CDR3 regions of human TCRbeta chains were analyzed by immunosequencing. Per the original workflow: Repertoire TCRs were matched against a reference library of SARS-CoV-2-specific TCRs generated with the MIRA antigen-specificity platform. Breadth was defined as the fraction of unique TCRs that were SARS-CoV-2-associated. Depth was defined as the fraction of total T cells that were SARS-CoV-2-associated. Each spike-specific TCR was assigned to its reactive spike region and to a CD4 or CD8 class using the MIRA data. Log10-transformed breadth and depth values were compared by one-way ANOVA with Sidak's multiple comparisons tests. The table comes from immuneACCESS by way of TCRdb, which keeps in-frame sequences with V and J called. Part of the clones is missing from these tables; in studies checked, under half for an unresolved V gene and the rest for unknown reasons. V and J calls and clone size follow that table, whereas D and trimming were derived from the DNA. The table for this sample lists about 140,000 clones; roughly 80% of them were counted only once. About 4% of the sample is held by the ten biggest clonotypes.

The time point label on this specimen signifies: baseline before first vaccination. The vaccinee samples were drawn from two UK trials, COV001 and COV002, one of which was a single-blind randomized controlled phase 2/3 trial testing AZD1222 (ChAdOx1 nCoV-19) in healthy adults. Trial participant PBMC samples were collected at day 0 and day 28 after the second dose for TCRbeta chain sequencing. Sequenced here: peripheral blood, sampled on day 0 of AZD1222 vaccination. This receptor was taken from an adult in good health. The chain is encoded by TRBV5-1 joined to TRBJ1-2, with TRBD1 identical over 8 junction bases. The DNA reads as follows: TGCGCCAGCAGCTTGGAATCCGGGACAGGAATTCATGGCTACACCTTC. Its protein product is CASSLESGTGIHGYTF.